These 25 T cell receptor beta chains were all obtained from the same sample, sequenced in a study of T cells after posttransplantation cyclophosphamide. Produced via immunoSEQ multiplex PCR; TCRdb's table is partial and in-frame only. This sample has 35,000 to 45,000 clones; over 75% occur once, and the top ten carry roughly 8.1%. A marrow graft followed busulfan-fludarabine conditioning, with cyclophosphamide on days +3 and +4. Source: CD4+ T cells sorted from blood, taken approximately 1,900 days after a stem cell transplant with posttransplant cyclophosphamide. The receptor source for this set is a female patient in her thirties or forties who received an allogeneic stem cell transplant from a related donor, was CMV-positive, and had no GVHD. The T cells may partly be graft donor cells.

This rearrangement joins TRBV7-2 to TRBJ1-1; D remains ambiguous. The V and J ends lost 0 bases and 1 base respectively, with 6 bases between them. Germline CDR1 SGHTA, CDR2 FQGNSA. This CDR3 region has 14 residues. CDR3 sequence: CASSLAAGNTEAFF. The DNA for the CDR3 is TGTGCCAGCAGCTTAGCGGCAGGGAACACTGAAGCTTTCTTT. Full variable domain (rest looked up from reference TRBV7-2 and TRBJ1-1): GAGVSQSPSNKVTEKGKDVELRCDPISGHTALYWYRQSLGQGLEFLIYFQGNSAPDKSGLPSDRFSAERTGGSVSTLTIQRTQQEDSAVYLCASSLAAGNTEAFFGQGTRLTVV.

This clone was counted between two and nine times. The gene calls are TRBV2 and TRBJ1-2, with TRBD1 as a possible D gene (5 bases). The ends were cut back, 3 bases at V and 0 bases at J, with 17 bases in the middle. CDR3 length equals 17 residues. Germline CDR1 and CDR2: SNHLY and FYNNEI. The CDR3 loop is CASSDALRTSSNYGYTF. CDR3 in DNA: TGTGCCAGCAGTGACGCACTGAGGACATCCTCTAACTATGGCTACACCTTC. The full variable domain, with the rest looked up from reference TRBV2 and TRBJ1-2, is EPEVTQTPSHQVTQMGQEVILRCVPISNHLYFYWYRQILGQKVEFLVSFYNNEISEKSEIFDDQFSVERPDGSNFTLKIRSTKLEDSAMYFCASSDALRTSSNYGYTFGSGTRLTVV.

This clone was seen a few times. The CDR3 bases are TGTGCCAGCAGCGTAGGGGGGGTGAACGAGCAGTACTTC. Translated, it gives CASSVGGVNEQYF. The rearrangement uses TRBV9 and TRBJ2-7; maybe TRBD2 (6 bases). Germline V gene sequence: CDR1 SGDLS, CDR2 YYNGEE. V was clipped by 0 bases and J by 5 bases, with 9 bases between them. The CDR3 contains 13 residues.

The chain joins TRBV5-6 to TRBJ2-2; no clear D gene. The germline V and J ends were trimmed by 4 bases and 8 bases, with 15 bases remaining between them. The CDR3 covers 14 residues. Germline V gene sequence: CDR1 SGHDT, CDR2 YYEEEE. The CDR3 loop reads CASSPWSSRGELFF. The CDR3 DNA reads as TGTGCCAGCAGCCCCTGGAGTTCTAGGGGGGAGCTGTTTTTT.

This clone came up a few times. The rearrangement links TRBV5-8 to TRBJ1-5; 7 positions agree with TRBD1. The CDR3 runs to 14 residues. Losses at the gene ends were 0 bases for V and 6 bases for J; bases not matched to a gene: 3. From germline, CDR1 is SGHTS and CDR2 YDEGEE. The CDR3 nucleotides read TGTGCCAGCAGCTTGGTTAGGGGGCTTCAGCCCCAGCATTTT. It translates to CASSLVRGLQPQHF.

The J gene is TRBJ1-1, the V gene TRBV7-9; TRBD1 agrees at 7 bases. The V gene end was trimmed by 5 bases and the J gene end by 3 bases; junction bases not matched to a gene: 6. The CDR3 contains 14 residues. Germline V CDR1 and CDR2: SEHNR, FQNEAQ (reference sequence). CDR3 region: CASSARGTDTEAFF. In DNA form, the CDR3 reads TGTGCCAGCAGCGCCAGGGGGACGGACACTGAAGCTTTCTTT.

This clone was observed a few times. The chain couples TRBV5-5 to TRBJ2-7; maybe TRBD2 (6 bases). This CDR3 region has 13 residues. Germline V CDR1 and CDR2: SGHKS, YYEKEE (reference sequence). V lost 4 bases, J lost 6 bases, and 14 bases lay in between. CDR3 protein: CASSHLWGGEQYF. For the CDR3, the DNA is TGTGCCAGCAGCCACCTTTGGGGAGGCGAGCAGTACTTC.

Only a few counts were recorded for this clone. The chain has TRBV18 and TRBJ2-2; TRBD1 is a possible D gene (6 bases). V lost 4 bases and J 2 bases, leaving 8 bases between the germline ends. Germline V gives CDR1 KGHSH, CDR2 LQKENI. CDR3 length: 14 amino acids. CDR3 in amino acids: CASSRQVNTGELFF. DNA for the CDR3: TGTGCCAGCTCACGACAGGTTAACACCGGGGAGCTGTTTTTT.

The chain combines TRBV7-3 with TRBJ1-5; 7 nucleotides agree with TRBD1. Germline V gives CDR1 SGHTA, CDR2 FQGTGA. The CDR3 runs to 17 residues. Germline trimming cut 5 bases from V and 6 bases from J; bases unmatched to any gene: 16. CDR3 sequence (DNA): TGTGCCAGCAGCATCCCCAAACAGGGGAGATTGGGTCAGCCCCAGCATTTT. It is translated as CASSIPKQGRLGQPQHF.

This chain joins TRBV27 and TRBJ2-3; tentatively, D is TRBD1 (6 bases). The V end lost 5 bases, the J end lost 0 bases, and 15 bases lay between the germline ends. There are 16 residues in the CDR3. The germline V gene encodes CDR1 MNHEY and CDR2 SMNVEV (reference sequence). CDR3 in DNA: TGTGCCAGCAGTCCCCTCAGGGGCCTCAGCACAGATACGCAGTATTTT. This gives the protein CASSPLRGLSTDTQYF.

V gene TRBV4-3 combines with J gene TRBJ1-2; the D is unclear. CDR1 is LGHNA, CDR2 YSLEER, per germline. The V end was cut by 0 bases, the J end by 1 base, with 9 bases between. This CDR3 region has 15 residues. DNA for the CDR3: TGCGCCAGCAGCCAAGAGGGAGAAGTTAACTATGGCTACACCTTC. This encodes CASSQEGEVNYGYTF.

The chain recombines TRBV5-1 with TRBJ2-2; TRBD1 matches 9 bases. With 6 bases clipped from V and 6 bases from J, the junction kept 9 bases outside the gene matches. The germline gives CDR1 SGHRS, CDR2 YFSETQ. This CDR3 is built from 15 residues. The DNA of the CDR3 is TGCGCCAGCACTCTCCGAGGACAGGGGTCCGGGGAGCTGTTTTTT. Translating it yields CASTLRGQGSGELFF. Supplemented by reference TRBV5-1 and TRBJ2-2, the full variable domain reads KAGVTQTPRYLIKTRGQQVTLSCSPISGHRSVSWYQQTPGQGLQFLFEYFSETQRNKGNFPGRFSGRQFSNSRSEMNVSTLELGDSALYLCASTLRGQGSGELFFGEGSRLTVL.

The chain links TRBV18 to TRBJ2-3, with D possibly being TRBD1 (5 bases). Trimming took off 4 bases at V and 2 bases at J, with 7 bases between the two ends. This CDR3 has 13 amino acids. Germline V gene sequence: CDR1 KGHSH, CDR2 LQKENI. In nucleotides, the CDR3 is TGTGCCAGCTCACTGGACACCACAGATACGCAGTATTTT. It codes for CASSLDTTDTQYF.

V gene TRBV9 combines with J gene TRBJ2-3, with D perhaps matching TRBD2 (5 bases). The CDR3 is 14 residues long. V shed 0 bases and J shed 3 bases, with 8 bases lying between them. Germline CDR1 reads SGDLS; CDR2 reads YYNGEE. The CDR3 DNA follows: TGTGCCAGCAGCGTAGAACAGCGGACAGATACGCAGTATTTT. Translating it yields CASSVEQRTDTQYF.

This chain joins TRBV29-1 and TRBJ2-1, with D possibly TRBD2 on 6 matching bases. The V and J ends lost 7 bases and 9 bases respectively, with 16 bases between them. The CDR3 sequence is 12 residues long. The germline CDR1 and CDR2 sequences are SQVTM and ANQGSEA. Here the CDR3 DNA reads TGCAGCGCCAGAGGAGGGGTGGGTGAGCAGTTCTTC. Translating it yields CSARGGVGEQFF.

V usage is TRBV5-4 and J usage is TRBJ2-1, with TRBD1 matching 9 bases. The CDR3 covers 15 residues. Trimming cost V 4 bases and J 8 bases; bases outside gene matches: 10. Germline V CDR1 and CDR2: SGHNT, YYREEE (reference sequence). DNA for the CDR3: TGTGCCAGCAGCCTGGGACAGGGTCTTCGGTATGAGCAGTTCTTC. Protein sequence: CASSLGQGLRYEQFF.

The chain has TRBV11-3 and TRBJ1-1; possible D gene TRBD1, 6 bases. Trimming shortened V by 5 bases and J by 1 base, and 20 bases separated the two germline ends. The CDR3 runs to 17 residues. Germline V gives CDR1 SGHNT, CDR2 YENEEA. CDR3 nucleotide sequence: TGTGCCAGCAGCCCCCCCCGGACAGAAGAAGGGAACACTGAAGCTTTCTTT. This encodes CASSPPRTEEGNTEAFF.

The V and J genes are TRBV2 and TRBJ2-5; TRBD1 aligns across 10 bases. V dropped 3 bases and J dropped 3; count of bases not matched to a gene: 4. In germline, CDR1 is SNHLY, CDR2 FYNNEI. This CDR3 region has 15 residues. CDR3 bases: TGTGCCAGCAGTGAGGACAGGGGGGGGGAAGAGACCCAGTACTTC. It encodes CASSEDRGGEETQYF.

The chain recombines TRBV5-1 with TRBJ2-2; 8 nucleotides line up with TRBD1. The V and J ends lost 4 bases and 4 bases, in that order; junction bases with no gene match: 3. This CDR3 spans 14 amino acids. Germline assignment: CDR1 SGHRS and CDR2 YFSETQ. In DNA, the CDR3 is TGCGCCAGCAGCGTCGGACAGGGCACCGGGGAGCTGTTTTTT. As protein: CASSVGQGTGELFF.

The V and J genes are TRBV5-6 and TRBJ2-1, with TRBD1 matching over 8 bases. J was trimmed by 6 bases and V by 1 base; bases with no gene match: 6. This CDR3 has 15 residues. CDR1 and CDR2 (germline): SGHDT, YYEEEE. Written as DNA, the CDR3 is TGTGCCAGCAGCTTGTCCGGACAGGGTGGCAATGAGCAGTTCTTC. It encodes CASSLSGQGGNEQFF.

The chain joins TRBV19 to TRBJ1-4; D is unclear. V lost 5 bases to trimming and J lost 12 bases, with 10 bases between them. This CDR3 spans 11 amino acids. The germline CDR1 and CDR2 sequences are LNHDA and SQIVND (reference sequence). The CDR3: CASSLPRELFF. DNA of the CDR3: TGTGCCAGTAGTCTGCCTCGAGAACTGTTTTTT.

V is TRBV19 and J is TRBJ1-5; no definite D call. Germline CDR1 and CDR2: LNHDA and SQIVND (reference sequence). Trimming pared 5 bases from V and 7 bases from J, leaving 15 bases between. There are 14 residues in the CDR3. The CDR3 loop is CASSSPGSGQPQHF. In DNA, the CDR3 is TGTGCCAGTAGTTCCCCTGGGTCAGGCCAGCCCCAGCATTTT.

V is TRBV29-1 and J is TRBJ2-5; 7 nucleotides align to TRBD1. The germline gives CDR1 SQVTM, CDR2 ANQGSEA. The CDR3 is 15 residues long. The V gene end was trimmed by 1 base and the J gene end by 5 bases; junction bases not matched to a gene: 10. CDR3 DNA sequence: TGCAGCGTTGAAGGGACAGGCCACCAAGGGGAGACCCAGTACTTC. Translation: CSVEGTGHQGETQYF.

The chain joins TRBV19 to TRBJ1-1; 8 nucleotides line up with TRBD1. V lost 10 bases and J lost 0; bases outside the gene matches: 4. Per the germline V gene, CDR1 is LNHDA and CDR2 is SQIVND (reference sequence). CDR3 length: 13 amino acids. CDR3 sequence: CATRDRLNTEAFF. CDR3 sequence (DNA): TGTGCCACCAGGGACAGGCTGAACACTGAAGCTTTCTTT.

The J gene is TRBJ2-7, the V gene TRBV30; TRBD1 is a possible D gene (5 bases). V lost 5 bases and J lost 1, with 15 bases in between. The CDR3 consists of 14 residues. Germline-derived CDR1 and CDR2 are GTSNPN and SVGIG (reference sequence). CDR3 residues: CAWHESDSSYEQYF. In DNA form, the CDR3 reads TGTGCCTGGCATGAGAGCGACAGTTCCTACGAGCAGTACTTC.